This T cell receptor (beta chain) was observed in a study of cytomegalovirus exposure and HLA in healthy donors. Regarding this clone: What it binds is unknown.

PCR amplification relied on 60 Vbeta primers (plus 13 Jbeta primers). Sequenced by immunoSEQ multiplex PCR; TCRdb stores in-frame clones only, minus some. Of 140,000 or so clones in the sample, approximately 79% are singletons; the top ten hold approximately 4.3%. Germline V gene sequence: CDR1 SGHDN, CDR2 FVKESK. The ends were cut back, 4 bases at V and 8 bases at J, with 14 bases in the middle. The CDR3 extends over 14 amino acids. Regarding the study as a whole: In a later analysis, a missense DCLRE1C variant was linked to TCR beta V- and J-gene trimming.

This sequence joins TRBV14 and TRBJ1-4; D perhaps matches TRBD1 (5 bases). The specimen sequenced was PBMCs. The TCR originated in a man younger than 35 in good health and CMV-seropositive. The DNA of the CDR3 is TGTGCCAGCAGCCTTGAGCGGGGGAAGGAAAAACTGTTTTTT. This encodes CASSLERGKEKLFF.